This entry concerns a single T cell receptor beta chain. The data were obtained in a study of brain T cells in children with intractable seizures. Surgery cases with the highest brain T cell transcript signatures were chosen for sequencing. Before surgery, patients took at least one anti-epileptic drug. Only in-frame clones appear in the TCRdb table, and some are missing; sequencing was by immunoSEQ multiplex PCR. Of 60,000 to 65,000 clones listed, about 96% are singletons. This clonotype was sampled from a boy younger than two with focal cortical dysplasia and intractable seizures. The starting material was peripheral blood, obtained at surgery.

The CDR3 protein is CASSPVGGSSYEQYF. The DNA for the CDR3 is TGCGCCAGCAGCCCCGTGGGAGGTAGCTCCTACGAGCAGTACTTC. The chain employs TRBV5-1 and TRBJ2-7, with D possibly matching TRBD2 (6 bases). Germline CDR1 SGHRS, CDR2 YFSETQ. The V end lost 4 bases, the J end lost 0 bases, and 14 bases lay between the germline ends. The CDR3 has 15 residues. Full variable domain (rest looked up from reference TRBV5-1 and TRBJ2-7): KAGVTQTPRYLIKTRGQQVTLSCSPISGHRSVSWYQQTPGQGLQFLFEYFSETQRNKGNFPGRFSGRQFSNSRSEMNVSTLELGDSALYLCASSPVGGSSYEQYFGPGTRLTVT.